The rows below give T cell receptor beta chains drawn from one sample of a study of human T cells and chemical hapten exposure. MiXCR was run by TCRdb on the RACE reads, yielding one entry per CDR3 protein. The repertoire holds more than 95,000 distinct CDR3 sequences, with 25% to 30% as singletons. The sequenced sample was whole blood, obtained in connection with sensitization to the hapten diphenylcyclopropenone (DPC). These receptors were obtained from a man aged 35 to 55 with alopecia areata. Some clones in this sample may be carry-over from other donors' samples. Each CDR3 is given with its conserved first and last residue. Each record gives: J gene, V gene, clone size, D gene, CDR3 protein, CDR3 DNA. The D gene is left open where the match is weak. The size entry is marked missing in some rows and otherwise reads once, few, many or a size class.

j_call: TRBJ2-5
v_call: TRBV27
clone_size: -
d_call: -
cdr3_aa: CASSLFLGDPKTQYF
cdr3_nt: TGTGCCAGCAGTTTATTTCTCGGGGACCCTAAGACCCAGTACTTC

j_call: TRBJ1-6
v_call: TRBV6-5
clone_size: few
d_call: -
cdr3_aa: CASSYSGGSSPLHF
cdr3_nt: TGTGCCAGCAGTTACTCTGGGGGTTCCTCACCCCTCCACTTT

j_call: TRBJ2-1
v_call: TRBV12-3/TRBV12-4
clone_size: few
d_call: -
cdr3_aa: CASSTTGWQFF
cdr3_nt: TGTGCCAGCAGTACTACAGGGTGGCAGTTCTTC

j_call: TRBJ2-3
v_call: TRBV2
clone_size: -
d_call: TRBD2
cdr3_aa: CASTGGRVGDTQYF
cdr3_nt: TGTGCCAGCACCGGCGGGAGGGTTGGGGATACGCAGTATTTT

j_call: TRBJ2-7
v_call: TRBV20-1
clone_size: few
d_call: TRBD2
cdr3_aa: CSARRTSDYEQYF
cdr3_nt: TGCAGTGCTAGACGGACTAGCGACTACGAGCAGTACTTC

j_call: TRBJ1-1
v_call: TRBV28
clone_size: few
d_call: -
cdr3_aa: CASSLSHMNTEAFF
cdr3_nt: TGTGCCAGCAGTTTGAGCCACATGAACACTGAAGCTTTCTTT

j_call: TRBJ2-7
v_call: TRBV20-1
clone_size: few
d_call: TRBD1
cdr3_aa: CSARVDRAAYEQYF
cdr3_nt: TGCAGTGCTAGAGTTGACAGGGCTGCCTACGAGCAGTACTTC

j_call: TRBJ1-5
v_call: TRBV19
clone_size: -
d_call: -
cdr3_aa: CASKEGQYSNQPQHF
cdr3_nt: TGTGCCTCCAAGGAGGGGCAGTATAGCAATCAGCCCCAGCATTTT

j_call: TRBJ2-4
v_call: TRBV28
clone_size: few
d_call: TRBD2
cdr3_aa: CASKRMGLDKNIQYF
cdr3_nt: TGTGCCAGCAAGAGAATGGGACTAGATAAAAACATTCAGTACTTC

j_call: TRBJ1-3
v_call: TRBV5-1
clone_size: -
d_call: -
cdr3_aa: CASSLEGYGNTIYF
cdr3_nt: TGCGCCAGCAGCTTGGAGGGGTATGGAAACACCATATATTTT

j_call: TRBJ2-1
v_call: TRBV20-1
clone_size: few
d_call: TRBD2
cdr3_aa: CSARDLTLTSGRLDEQFF
cdr3_nt: TGCAGTGCTAGAGATCTAACCCTAACTAGCGGGAGGTTGGATGAGCAGTTCTTC

j_call: TRBJ2-4
v_call: TRBV6-6
clone_size: -
d_call: TRBD1
cdr3_aa: CASSKTGTTKNIQYF
cdr3_nt: TGTGCCAGCAGTAAGACAGGGACGACCAAAAACATTCAGTACTTC

j_call: TRBJ2-2
v_call: TRBV29-1
clone_size: -
d_call: TRBD2
cdr3_aa: CSVQLGLAASGELFF
cdr3_nt: TGCAGCGTCCAATTGGGACTAGCGGCGTCCGGGGAGCTGTTTTTT

j_call: TRBJ2-2
v_call: TRBV28
clone_size: -
d_call: -
cdr3_aa: CASIPRAGSGTGELFF
cdr3_nt: TGTGCCAGTATCCCAAGGGCGGGGAGCGGCACCGGGGAGCTGTTTTTT

j_call: TRBJ2-7
v_call: TRBV6-1
clone_size: -
d_call: TRBD1
cdr3_aa: CASDLDRGRQYF
cdr3_nt: TGTGCCAGCGATTTGGACAGGGGTAGGCAGTACTTC

j_call: TRBJ2-3
v_call: TRBV28
clone_size: -
d_call: TRBD2
cdr3_aa: CASRLRWAGGRSDTQYF
cdr3_nt: TGTGCCAGCAGGTTAAGATGGGCGGGAGGGCGATCAGATACGCAGTATTTT

j_call: TRBJ2-4
v_call: TRBV7-6
clone_size: -
d_call: -
cdr3_aa: CASSPAGAELAKNIQYF
cdr3_nt: TGTGCCAGCAGCCCCGCCGGAGCGGAACTAGCCAAAAACATTCAGTACTTC

j_call: TRBJ2-1
v_call: TRBV13
clone_size: -
d_call: TRBD2
cdr3_aa: CASMRLLAGVPYNEQFF
cdr3_nt: TGTGCCAGCATGCGGCTTCTAGCGGGAGTCCCCTACAATGAGCAGTTCTTC

j_call: TRBJ2-3
v_call: TRBV28
clone_size: -
d_call: -
cdr3_aa: CASSLPWTQRLTSTDTQYF
cdr3_nt: TGTGCCAGCAGTCTGCCGTGGACACAACGTTTAACTAGCACAGATACGCAGTATTTT

j_call: TRBJ2-2
v_call: TRBV20-1
clone_size: -
d_call: -
cdr3_aa: CSARRSLTNTGELFF
cdr3_nt: TGCAGTGCTAGAAGATCACTAACGAACACCGGGGAGCTGTTTTTT

j_call: TRBJ2-7
v_call: TRBV28
clone_size: -
d_call: TRBD1
cdr3_aa: CASSPPGQTFYEQYF
cdr3_nt: TGTGCCAGCAGTCCCCCGGGACAGACCTTCTACGAGCAGTACTTC

j_call: TRBJ1-5
v_call: TRBV20-1
clone_size: few
d_call: -
cdr3_aa: CSARDGGQPQHF
cdr3_nt: TGCAGTGCTAGAGATGGGGGTCAGCCCCAGCATTTT

j_call: TRBJ2-3
v_call: TRBV7-2
clone_size: few
d_call: TRBD1
cdr3_aa: CASSYRGYRSDTQYF
cdr3_nt: TGTGCCAGCAGCTACAGGGGGTACCGGAGTGATACGCAGTATTTT

j_call: TRBJ2-1
v_call: TRBV19
clone_size: -
d_call: TRBD2
cdr3_aa: CASIDLASGRTSEQFF
cdr3_nt: TGTGCCAGTATTGACCTGGCTAGCGGGAGAACGAGTGAGCAGTTCTTC

j_call: TRBJ2-1
v_call: TRBV20-1
clone_size: few
d_call: -
cdr3_aa: CSALKGLAMANEQFF
cdr3_nt: TGCAGTGCTCTCAAGGGGCTAGCAATGGCAAATGAGCAGTTCTTC

j_call: TRBJ2-3
v_call: TRBV6-5
clone_size: few
d_call: -
cdr3_aa: CASRPLRGSGTDTQYF
cdr3_nt: TGTGCCAGCAGGCCTCTGAGAGGGAGCGGCACAGATACGCAGTATTTT

j_call: TRBJ2-3
v_call: TRBV7-2
clone_size: few
d_call: -
cdr3_aa: CASSFRAAGTDTQYF
cdr3_nt: TGTGCCAGCAGCTTCCGGGCCGCAGGCACAGATACGCAGTATTTT

j_call: TRBJ2-7
v_call: TRBV4-3
clone_size: -
d_call: -
cdr3_aa: CASSQSRETEQYF
cdr3_nt: TGCGCCAGCAGCCAGTCCCGGGAAACCGAGCAGTACTTC

j_call: TRBJ2-1
v_call: TRBV18
clone_size: -
d_call: -
cdr3_aa: CASSPRQLLGDNEQFF
cdr3_nt: TGTGCCAGCTCACCCCGACAGCTTTTAGGCGACAATGAGCAGTTCTTC

j_call: TRBJ2-3
v_call: TRBV5-6
clone_size: few
d_call: -
cdr3_aa: CASSLLRDLTDTQYF
cdr3_nt: TGTGCCAGCAGCTTGCTGCGGGATTTGACAGATACGCAGTATTTT

j_call: TRBJ2-3
v_call: TRBV20-1
clone_size: few
d_call: -
cdr3_aa: CSASPLVLLSTDTQYF
cdr3_nt: TGCAGTGCTAGTCCACTAGTCCTACTCTCCACAGATACGCAGTATTTT

j_call: TRBJ1-1
v_call: TRBV6-6
clone_size: -
d_call: -
cdr3_aa: CASRDTQNTEAFF
cdr3_nt: TGTGCCAGCAGAGACACACAGAACACTGAAGCTTTCTTT

j_call: TRBJ2-4
v_call: TRBV9
clone_size: few
d_call: TRBD1
cdr3_aa: CASRGTGESGNIQYF
cdr3_nt: TGTGCCAGCAGGGGGACAGGGGAGAGCGGAAACATTCAGTACTTC

j_call: TRBJ2-2
v_call: TRBV10-3
clone_size: few
d_call: -
cdr3_aa: CAINSQENTGELFF
cdr3_nt: TGTGCCATCAACTCACAGGAGAACACCGGGGAGCTGTTTTTT

j_call: TRBJ2-7
v_call: TRBV20-1
clone_size: few
d_call: -
cdr3_aa: CSAGDGYEQYF
cdr3_nt: TGCAGTGCTGGCGACGGTTACGAGCAGTACTTC